The 23 T cell receptor beta chains presented below share a single source sample, sequenced in a study of regulatory T cells in long-lasting Graves disease. Library construction for TCR beta used iRepertoire HTBI primers and Arm-PCR of CDR3 regions. TCRdb re-called the multiplex PCR reads with MiXCR, one entry per CDR3 protein. This sample yields about 290,000 distinct CDR3 sequences, of which 22% are seen a single time; roughly 56% belongs to the top ten. The sample's time point: persistent/refractory GD, antithyroid drugs over 5 years with positive TRAb. From RNA extracted from PBMCs, the TCR library was made. The sample here was peripheral blood mononuclear cells (PBMCs), taken when the disease was refractory, from a patient treated with antithyroid drugs. The receptors here all came from a female donor with Graves disease.

V usage is TRBV27 and J usage is TRBJ2-5; D not certain. This CDR3 region has 14 residues. Germline CDR1 is MNHEY and CDR2 is SMNVEV (reference sequence). V lost 4 bases, J lost 0 bases, and 9 bases lay in between. As DNA, the CDR3 is TGTGCCAGCAGTTACCCGAAGCACCAAGAGACCCAGTACTTC. Amino acids: CASSYPKHQETQYF.

J is TRBJ2-7 and V is TRBV20-1; perhaps TRBD1 as D (6 bases). The CDR3 spans 12 residues. The V gene's germline CDR1 is DFQATT and CDR2 SNEGSKA (reference sequence). Trimming pared 3 bases from V and 7 bases from J, leaving 13 bases between. CDR3 residues: CSARNWGREQYF. The CDR3 nucleotides are TGCAGTGCTAGGAATTGGGGGCGGGAGCAGTACTTC.

A note on this clonotype: This may come from a read error, since a much larger clone is one base off. The rearrangement joins TRBV20-1 to TRBJ2-7; D gene unclear. The CDR3 consists of 12 residues. Germline V gene data show CDR1 as DFQATT and CDR2 as SNEGSKA (reference sequence). With 6 bases removed from V and 7 bases from J, the gap between germline ends came to 16 bases. The CDR3 DNA reads as TGCAGTGCCTCAACCGGCAATAGAGAGCAGTACTTC. Protein sequence: CSASTGNREQYF.

This clonotype was observed a handful of times. V and J are TRBV19 and TRBJ1-1; a possible D gene is TRBD1 (6 bases). CDR1 and CDR2 (germline): LNHDA, SQIVND (reference sequence). The length of the CDR3 is 16 residues. Between the trimmed V and J ends, which lost 5 bases and 4 bases, there was a span of 20 bases. In nucleotides, the CDR3 is TGTGCCAGTAGTCCGGACAGACGGGGCCTCGGCACTGAAGCTTTCTTT. This translates into CASSPDRRGLGTEAFF.

The gene calls are TRBV5-1 and TRBJ2-3; 11 bases map to TRBD1. Germline trimming cut 4 bases from V and 4 bases from J; bases unmatched to any gene: 11. Per germline, CDR1 SGHRS and CDR2 YFSETQ. This CDR3 region has 17 residues. In DNA, the CDR3 is TGCGCCAGCAGCCTCTGGACAGGGGGCTACGACCCAGATACGCAGTATTTT. Encoded protein: CASSLWTGGYDPDTQYF. The variable domain in full, completed from reference TRBV5-1 and TRBJ2-3, reads KAGVTQTPRYLIKTRGQQVTLSCSPISGHRSVSWYQQTPGQGLQFLFEYFSETQRNKGNFPGRFSGRQFSNSRSEMNVSTLELGDSALYLCASSLWTGGYDPDTQYFGPGTRLTVL.

This clonotype was observed at least ten times. This chain uses TRBV6-1 with TRBJ2-7; 7 nucleotides align to TRBD2. The germline V gene has CDR1 MNHNS and CDR2 SASEGT. J gave up 2 bases and V 6 bases, and 4 bases lay outside the gene matches. The CDR3 runs 13 residues. The CDR3 spells CASRGGETYEQYF. CDR3 DNA sequence: TGTGCCAGCAGGGGGGGGGAAACCTACGAGCAGTACTTC.

The chain joins TRBV6-1 to TRBJ2-7, with a weak D call TRBD1 (6 bases). V lost 4 bases to trimming and J lost 0 bases, with 10 bases between them. This CDR3 comprises 14 residues. Germline lookup yields CDR1 MNHNS and CDR2 SASEGT. The CDR3 bases are TGTGCCAGCAGTGCCCAGGGGACCTCCTACGAGCAGTACTTC. It yields the protein CASSAQGTSYEQYF.

This clonotype was detected many times. V usage is TRBV10-2 and J usage is TRBJ2-7, with TRBD2 as a possible D gene (5 bases). V shed 7 bases and J shed 1 base, with 20 bases lying between them. The germline gives CDR1 WSHSY, CDR2 SAAADI. The length of the CDR3 is 16 residues. The CDR3 sequence: CASMIDDGVLSYEQYF. In nucleotides, the CDR3 is TGCGCCAGCATGATCGACGACGGGGTTCTATCCTACGAGCAGTACTTC.

This sequence joins TRBV5-1 and TRBJ2-1, with a possible D match to TRBD1 (6 bases). Trimming removed 2 bases at V and 9 bases at J, with 12 bases between. The CDR3 has 13 residues. Per germline, CDR1 SGHRS and CDR2 YFSETQ. CDR3 nucleotides: TGCGCCAGCAGCTTAATGGGGGCCAGTGAGCAGTTCTTC. This translates into CASSLMGASEQFF.

This clonotype was found many times. The V call is TRBV7-2, the J call TRBJ2-5; 7 nucleotides align to TRBD2. There are 14 residues in the CDR3. The junction had 3 bases not matched to a gene; V was cut back by 5 bases and J by 0 bases. The germline CDR1 and CDR2 sequences are SGHTA and FQGNSA. The CDR3 DNA is TGTGCCAGCAGCATTAGCGGGTACCAAGAGACCCAGTACTTC. It translates to CASSISGYQETQYF.

The table lists this clonotype with a few counts. The genes are TRBV29-1 and TRBJ1-3; D is perhaps TRBD1 (5 bases). Trimming took off 4 bases at V and 0 bases at J, with 7 bases between the two ends. In germline, CDR1 is SQVTM, CDR2 ANQGSEA. The CDR3 consists of 13 residues. The CDR3 sequence is CSVGGSSGNTIYF. CDR3 nucleotides: TGCAGCGTTGGGGGGAGCTCTGGAAACACCATATATTTT.

This clonotype appeared many times. V is TRBV6-1 and J is TRBJ1-2; D possibly corresponds to TRBD1 (5 bases). The CDR3 is 13 amino acids. Between the trimmed V and J ends, which lost 2 bases and 8 bases, there was a span of 12 bases. Germline assignment: CDR1 MNHNS and CDR2 SASEGT. For the CDR3, the DNA is TGTGCCAGCAGTGAAAGCCAGGGAAGCGGCTACACCTTC. This codes for CASSESQGSGYTF.

Regarding this clonotype: A much larger clone differs by one base, so this may be a read error. The conserved final phenylalanine or tryptophan is absent from the CDR3, which likely points to a read error. The chain has TRBV28 and TRBJ2-5; D gene unclear. V was trimmed by 11 bases and J by 1 base, leaving 11 bases between them. Germline V gene sequence: CDR1 MDHEN, CDR2 SYDVKM. This CDR3 region has 12 residues. The CDR3 reads CAARTPQETQYI. Here the CDR3 DNA reads TGTGCCGCGAGGACGCCCCAAGAGACCCAGTACATC.

This clonotype was detected ten times or more. The chain carries TRBV12-3 or TRBV12-4 and TRBJ1-1; D gene ambiguous. Between the trimmed V and J ends, which lost 3 bases and 7 bases, there was a span of 6 bases. This CDR3 has 11 residues. The CDR3 DNA is TGTGCCAGCAGTTTTCGGAGTGAAGCTTTCTTT. It yields the protein CASSFRSEAFF.

The gene calls are TRBV5-1 and TRBJ2-7; D is unresolved. The germline V gene encodes CDR1 SGHRS and CDR2 YFSETQ. The CDR3 spans 13 residues. The V end was cut by 5 bases, the J end by 0 bases, with 9 bases between. The CDR3: CASREVSSYEQYF. CDR3 sequence (DNA): TGCGCCAGCAGGGAAGTGTCCTCCTACGAGCAGTACTTC.

This clonotype was observed at least ten times. This chain uses TRBV7-2 with TRBJ1-4, with 10 positions matching TRBD1. CDR3 length: 15 amino acids. Trimming at V came to 6 bases and at J to 1 base, leaving 2 bases not matched to a gene. The germline gives CDR1 SGHTA, CDR2 FQGNSA. The CDR3 bases are TGTGCCAGCAGACGGACAGGGGGAACTAATGAAAAACTGTTTTTT. It is translated as CASRRTGGTNEKLFF. Together with reference TRBV7-2 and TRBJ1-4, the CDR3 gives the full variable domain: GAGVSQSPSNKVTEKGKDVELRCDPISGHTALYWYRQSLGQGLEFLIYFQGNSAPDKSGLPSDRFSAERTGGSVSTLTIQRTQQEDSAVYLCASRRTGGTNEKLFFGSGTQLSVL.

CDR3 in DNA: TGTGCCAGCAGCTTGATTGAGACAGGGATCCACGAGCAGTACTTC. Encoded protein: CASSLIETGIHEQYF. The chain has TRBV5-4 and TRBJ2-7, with 7 nucleotides matching TRBD1. The CDR3 loop spans 15 amino acids. Germline CDR1 reads SGHNT; CDR2 reads YYREEE (reference sequence). The trim removed 1 base at V and 5 bases at J, leaving 9 bases unmatched.

The chain combines TRBV19 with TRBJ2-1, with TRBD2 as a possible D gene (6 bases). V was pared by 9 bases and J by 4 bases, with 22 bases between. The CDR3 extends over 16 amino acids. Germline V gene sequence: CDR1 LNHDA, CDR2 SQIVND (reference sequence). The CDR3 loop is CASQDASAQLYNEQFF. The CDR3 DNA is TGTGCCAGCCAAGATGCTAGCGCACAATTATACAATGAGCAGTTCTTC. The whole variable domain, filled in from reference TRBV19 and TRBJ2-1, reads DGGITQSPKYLFRKEGQNVTLSCEQNLNHDAMYWYRQDPGQGLRLIYYSQIVNDFQKGDIAEGYSVSREKKESFPLTVTSAQKNPTAFYLCASQDASAQLYNEQFFGPGTRLTVL.

The CDR3 loop reads CASSYSRGAGANVLTF. CDR3 nucleotides: TGTGCCAGCAGTTACTCTCGAGGGGCCGGGGCCAACGTCCTGACTTTC. The chain has TRBV6-2 or TRBV6-3 and TRBJ2-6; tentatively, D is TRBD1 or TRBD2 (5 bases each). This CDR3 is 16 amino acids long. V dropped 0 bases and J dropped 4 bases, with 10 bases sitting between them. Germline V lookup: CDR1 MNHEY, CDR2 SVGEGT.

The J gene is TRBJ1-1, the V gene TRBV28; the match to TRBD1 covers 10 bases. The CDR3 has 15 amino acids. CDR1 and CDR2 (germline): MDHEN, SYDVKM. Trimming removed 6 bases from V and 4 bases from J; junction bases left unmatched: 8. DNA of the CDR3: TGTGCCAGCAGCCCCTGGACAGGGGGTGGCACTGAAGCTTTCTTT. Amino acid sequence: CASSPWTGGGTEAFF.

This clonotype was counted many times. The CDR3 ends on some other residue instead of the conserved phenylalanine or tryptophan, so this is likely a read error. As DNA, the CDR3 is TGTGCCAGCAGTTTGTGGGCTGGGTATGGCTACACCCTC. Translation: CASSLWAGYGYTL. J is TRBJ1-2 and V is TRBV12-3 or TRBV12-4; D is unclear. The germline V and J ends were trimmed by 3 bases and 5 bases, with 10 bases remaining between them. CDR3 length: 13 residues.

This clonotype occurred many times. V is TRBV20-1 and J is TRBJ1-4; no clear D gene. V lost 3 bases and J lost 0, with 5 bases in between. The CDR3 length is 13 residues. Germline assignment: CDR1 DFQATT and CDR2 SNEGSKA (reference sequence). The CDR3 loop is CSASIATNEKLFF. CDR3 nucleotide sequence: TGCAGTGCTAGTATTGCAACTAATGAAAAACTGTTTTTT.

This clonotype was counted many times. The chain combines TRBV28 with TRBJ1-5; D not resolved. Trimming shortened V by 5 bases and J by 3 bases, and 8 bases separated the two germline ends. Germline V CDR1 and CDR2: MDHEN, SYDVKM. The CDR3 has 13 amino acids. For the CDR3, the DNA is TGTGCCAGCAGTCTTCGCAACAATCAGCCCCAGCATTTT. Translating gives CASSLRNNQPQHF.